Below, 17 T cell receptor beta chains from the same sample are listed, as sequenced in a study of early T cells in non-severe SARS-CoV-2 infection. Using its own MiXCR run on the 5' RACE reads, TCRdb lists one record per CDR3 protein. The table records 55,000 to 65,000 distinct CDR3 sequences, under 14% of them present only once. Material for sequencing was whole blood. The source of these receptors is an adult who was a healthcare worker with PCR-confirmed SARS-CoV-2 infection or an uninfected control (not recorded which).

This clonotype was seen a handful of times. The chain couples TRBV27 to TRBJ1-6; 9 nucleotides agree with TRBD1. This CDR3 has 13 residues. V dropped 8 bases and J dropped 5; count of bases not matched to a gene: 1. CDR1 and CDR2 from the germline V gene are MNHEY and SMNVEV (reference sequence). The CDR3 reads CASRTGDNSPLHF. The CDR3 region has the DNA TGTGCCAGCCGGACAGGGGATAATTCACCCCTCCACTTT.

This clonotype came up many times. V gene TRBV25-1 combines with J gene TRBJ2-7; the D gene is possibly TRBD2 (6 bases). The germline V gene has CDR1 MGHDK and CDR2 SYGVNS. This CDR3 contains 16 residues. V gave up 1 base and J gave up 2 bases, with 15 bases separating them. The CDR3: CASSESGGKGTYEQYF. For the CDR3, the DNA is TGTGCCAGCAGTGAATCAGGAGGGAAGGGGACCTACGAGCAGTACTTC.

Ten or more counts support this clonotype. In DNA form, the CDR3 reads TGTGCCAGCAGGGAGCAGGGGGCGGGTGAGACCCAGTACTTC. This sequence encodes CASREQGAGETQYF. The rearrangement joins TRBV6-2 or TRBV6-3 to TRBJ2-5; TRBD1 agrees at 8 bases. Germline loops: CDR1 MNHEY, CDR2 SVGEGT. This CDR3 has 14 residues. V shed 6 bases and J 5 bases; nucleotides not matched to a gene: 8.

This clonotype occurred a few times. The rearrangement links TRBV12-5 to TRBJ2-2, with 8 bases fitting TRBD1. The CDR3 is 16 amino acids. The germline V gene has CDR1 LGHNT and CDR2 FRNRAP. Trimming at V came to 4 bases and at J to 7 bases, leaving 11 bases not matched to a gene. DNA for the CDR3: TGTGCTAGTGGTTCGCGGACAGGGAAAAGTGGCGGGGAGCTGTTTTTT. Translating it yields CASGSRTGKSGGELFF.

Points on this clonotype: A much bigger clone sits one base away, suggesting this may be a read error. The chain couples TRBV7-2 to TRBJ1-6; D unresolved. The CDR3 sequence is 15 residues long. The V end lost 2 bases, the J end lost 3 bases, and 8 bases lay between the germline ends. Germline values: CDR1 SGHTA, CDR2 FQGNSA. This CDR3 reads CASSLCSSYNSPLHF. CDR3 DNA: TGTGCCAGCAGCTTATGTTCCAGCTATAATTCACCCCTCCACTTT.

The chain uses TRBV4-3 and TRBJ1-1; no clear D. The CDR3 loop spans 12 amino acids. V lost 0 bases to trimming and J lost 11 bases, with 10 bases between them. Germline lookup yields CDR1 LGHNA and CDR2 YSLEER. This CDR3 reads CASSQDGFSAFF. CDR3 in DNA: TGCGCCAGCAGCCAAGATGGGTTTTCGGCTTTCTTT.

This clonotype appeared many times. The CDR3 nucleotides read TGTGCCAGCAGCCAAAGGGGCGGGGGAGGTCAAGAGACCCAGTACTTC. Translated, it gives CASSQRGGGGQETQYF. The genes are TRBV7-8 and TRBJ2-5; 7 nucleotides align to TRBD2. Trimming cost V 5 bases and J 2 bases; bases outside gene matches: 11. The CDR3 runs 16 residues. Germline CDR1 is SGHVS and CDR2 is FQNEAQ.

This clonotype has a handful of counts. The chain carries TRBV10-3 and TRBJ1-1; D uncertain. Germline lookup yields CDR1 ENHRY and CDR2 SYGVKD. V lost 1 base, J lost 0 bases, and 6 bases lay in between. This CDR3 contains 14 residues. This CDR3 is CAISEYPMNTEAFF. CDR3 DNA: TGTGCCATCAGTGAGTATCCTATGAACACTGAAGCTTTCTTT.

This clonotype was seen a few times. Here the CDR3 DNA reads TGCAGTGCTCCTGGGGGCGGGGCCACCACTTCAATCAATGAGCAGTTCTTC. The encoded protein is CSAPGGGATTSINEQFF. The V and J genes are TRBV20-1 and TRBJ2-1, with D perhaps being TRBD1 or TRBD2 (6 bases each). This CDR3 has 17 amino acids. With 5 bases removed from V and 6 bases from J, the gap between germline ends came to 26 bases. CDR1 and CDR2 (germline): DFQATT, SNEGSKA (reference sequence).

This clonotype came up many times. The DNA of the CDR3 is TGTGCCAGCAGCCTACGCCGTATAGGGAATGAAAAACTGTTTTTT. Its translation: CASSLRRIGNEKLFF. The chain recombines TRBV11-2 with TRBJ1-4; D gene ambiguous. This CDR3 has 15 residues. Germline-derived CDR1 and CDR2 are SGHAT and FQNNGV. V lost 5 bases to trimming and J lost 5 bases, with 15 bases between them.

This clonotype occurred many times. The chain recombines TRBV6-1 with TRBJ2-3; no reliable D call. The germline V gene encodes CDR1 MNHNS and CDR2 SASEGT. There are 15 residues in the CDR3. V was trimmed by 3 bases and J by 0 bases, leaving 10 bases between them. The chain's CDR3 is CASSDSGASTDTQYF. For the CDR3, the DNA is TGTGCCAGCAGTGATTCAGGCGCTAGCACAGATACGCAGTATTTT.

This clonotype was observed a few times. The chain links TRBV2 to TRBJ2-3; D is perhaps TRBD1 (6 bases). Between the trimmed V and J ends, which lost 3 bases and 3 bases, there was a span of 7 bases. Germline-derived CDR1 and CDR2 are SNHLY and FYNNEI. The CDR3 contains 13 residues. CDR3 sequence (DNA): TGTGCCAGCAGTGACCAGGGGACAGATACGCAGTATTTT. Amino acid sequence: CASSDQGTDTQYF.

This clonotype turned up a few times. J is TRBJ1-3 and V is TRBV12-3 or TRBV12-4; tentatively, D is TRBD1 (6 bases). With 5 bases removed from V and 0 bases from J, the gap between germline ends came to 11 bases. The CDR3 contains 15 residues. In DNA, the CDR3 is TGTGCCAGCAGTAACGGACAGTCCTCTGGAAACACCATATATTTT. Its protein product is CASSNGQSSGNTIYF.

This clonotype came up many times. This sequence joins TRBV5-4 and TRBJ2-7, with D perhaps TRBD2 (7 bases). The V gene lost 5 bases and the J gene lost 2 bases, with 20 bases spanning the gap. Germline loops: CDR1 SGHNT, CDR2 YYREEE (reference sequence). The CDR3 is made up of 16 amino acids. CDR3 residues: CASSLRDRGAAYEQYF. The CDR3 nucleotides are TGTGCCAGCAGTTTGAGAGACCGGGGGGCGGCCTACGAGCAGTACTTC.

As for this clonotype: A much larger clone lies one base from this, so it may be a read error. The CDR3 region is CSARDRVVGTDTQYF. CDR3 DNA: TGCAGTGCTCGGGACAGGGTTGTGGGGACAGATACGCAGTATTTT. The chain uses TRBV20-1 and TRBJ2-3; 9 bases are a match to TRBD1. The length of the CDR3 is 15 residues. The J segment lost 3 bases and the V segment lost 5 bases, leaving 9 bases of the junction unmatched. Germline-derived CDR1 and CDR2 are DFQATT and SNEGSKA (reference sequence).

This clonotype was seen a few times. The CDR3 nucleotides read TGTGCCAGCTCCCCATTGAACACCGGGGAGCTGTTTTTT. Translating gives CASSPLNTGELFF. The rearrangement joins TRBV18 to TRBJ2-2; D gene uncertain. Germline loops: CDR1 KGHSH, CDR2 LQKENI. V was clipped by 6 bases and J by 1 base, with 6 bases between them. The CDR3 is made up of 13 amino acids. Full variable domain (rest looked up from reference TRBV18 and TRBJ2-2): NAGVMQNPRHLVRRRGQEARLRCSPMKGHSHVYWYRQLPEEGLKFMVYLQKENIIDESGMPKERFSAEFPKEGPSILRIQQVVRGDSAAYFCASSPLNTGELFFGEGSRLTVL.

The table lists this clonotype with many counts. This chain connects TRBV4-1 to TRBJ1-2, with D unclear. Germline loops: CDR1 MGHRA, CDR2 YSYEKL. Trimming pared 1 base from V and 7 bases from J, leaving 10 bases between. This CDR3 is built from 13 residues. Written as DNA, the CDR3 is TGCGCCAGCAGCCAAGCTGAGGTCTCTGGCTACACCTTC. It encodes CASSQAEVSGYTF.